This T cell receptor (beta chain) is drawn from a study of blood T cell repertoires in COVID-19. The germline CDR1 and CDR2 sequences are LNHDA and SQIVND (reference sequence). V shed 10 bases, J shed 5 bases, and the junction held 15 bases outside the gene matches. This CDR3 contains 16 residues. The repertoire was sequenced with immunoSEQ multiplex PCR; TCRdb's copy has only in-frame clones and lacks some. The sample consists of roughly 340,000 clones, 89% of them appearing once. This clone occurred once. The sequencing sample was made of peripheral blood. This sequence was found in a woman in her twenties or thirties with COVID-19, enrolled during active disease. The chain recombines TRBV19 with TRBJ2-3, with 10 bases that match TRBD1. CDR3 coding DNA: TGTGCCACCGGGCCTCTCGGACAGGGGGGTGTAGATACGCAGTATTTT. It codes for CATGPLGQGGVDTQYF.